This TCR beta chain was documented in a study of TIL therapy for anti-PD-1-resistant metastatic lung cancer. Study-wide background: Tumors had a median PD-L1 proportion score of more than 5%. Median tumor mutation burden was roughly 1.5 mutations per megabase.

The CDR3 totals 15 residues. Germline CDR1 is SEHNR and CDR2 is FQNEAQ (reference sequence). Trimming pared 1 base from V and 6 bases from J, leaving 14 bases between. As for time point: pre-treatment sample, taken before nivolumab and TIL therapy. Most excised metastases sampled were pleural nodules or supraclavicular lymph nodes. Tumor harvest preceded PD-1/PD-L1 blockade, followed by nivolumab treatment. The libraries were made with immunoSEQ v3. Survey-level samples got approximately 1.8 million read pairs; deep-level samples got roughly 4.5-6.5 million. Some clones are missing from TCRdb's copy, which holds only in-frame ones; the method was immunoSEQ multiplex PCR. The sample has 25,000 to 30,000 clones; less than 65% are singletons.

The rearrangement joins TRBV7-9 to TRBJ2-3; D is perhaps TRBD1 (6 bases). The sequence derives from a woman aged 30 to 85 with non-small cell lung cancer. The sample here was tumor tissue, taken at baseline. The CDR3 DNA reads as TGTGCCAGCAGCTTAGACAGGGCCATATCGGATACGCAGTATTTT. This encodes CASSLDRAISDTQYF.